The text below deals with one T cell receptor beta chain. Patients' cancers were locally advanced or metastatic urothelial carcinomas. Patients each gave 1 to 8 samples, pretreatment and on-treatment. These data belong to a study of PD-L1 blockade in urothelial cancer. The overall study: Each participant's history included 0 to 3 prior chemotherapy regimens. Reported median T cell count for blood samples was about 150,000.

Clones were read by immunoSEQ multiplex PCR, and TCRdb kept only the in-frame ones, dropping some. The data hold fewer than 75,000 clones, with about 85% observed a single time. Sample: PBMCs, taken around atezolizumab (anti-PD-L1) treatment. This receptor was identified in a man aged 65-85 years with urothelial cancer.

The CDR3 loop reads CASSDQPGNEQFF. In nucleotides, the CDR3 is TGCGCCAGCAGTGATCAGCCGGGCAATGAGCAGTTCTTC. The chain carries TRBV10-1 and TRBJ2-1; no firm D call. V lost 3 bases and J lost 6, with 9 bases in between. Germline V gene sequence: CDR1 WNHNN, CDR2 SYGVQD (reference sequence). The CDR3 covers 13 residues.